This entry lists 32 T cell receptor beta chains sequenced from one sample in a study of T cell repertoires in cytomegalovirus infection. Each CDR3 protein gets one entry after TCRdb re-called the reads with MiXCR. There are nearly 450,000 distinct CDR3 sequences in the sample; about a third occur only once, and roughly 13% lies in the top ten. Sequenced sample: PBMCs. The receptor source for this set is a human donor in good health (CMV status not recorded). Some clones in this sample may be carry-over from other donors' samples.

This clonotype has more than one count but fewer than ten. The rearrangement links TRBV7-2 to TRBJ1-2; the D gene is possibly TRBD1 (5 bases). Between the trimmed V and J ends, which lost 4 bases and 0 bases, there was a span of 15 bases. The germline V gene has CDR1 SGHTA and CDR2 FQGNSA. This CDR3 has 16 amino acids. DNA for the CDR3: TGTGCCAGCAGCTCGCGGAAAGACAGCTCTAACTATGGCTACACCTTC. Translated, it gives CASSSRKDSSNYGYTF.

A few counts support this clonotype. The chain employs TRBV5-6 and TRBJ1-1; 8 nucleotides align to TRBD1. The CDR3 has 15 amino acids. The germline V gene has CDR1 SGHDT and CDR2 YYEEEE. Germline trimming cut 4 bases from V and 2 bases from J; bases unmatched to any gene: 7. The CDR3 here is CASSGGTGRNTEAFF. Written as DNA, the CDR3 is TGTGCCAGCAGCGGAGGGACAGGACGAAACACTGAAGCTTTCTTT. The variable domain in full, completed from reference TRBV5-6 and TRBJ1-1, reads DAGVTQSPTHLIKTRGQQVTLRCSPKSGHDTVSWYQQALGQGPQFIFQYYEEEERQRGNFPDRFSGHQFPNYSSELNVNALLLGDSALYLCASSGGTGRNTEAFFGQGTRLTVV.

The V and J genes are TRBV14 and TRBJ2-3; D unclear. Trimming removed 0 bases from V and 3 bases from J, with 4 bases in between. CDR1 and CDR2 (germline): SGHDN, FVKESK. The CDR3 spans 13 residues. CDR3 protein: CASSQDRTDTQYF. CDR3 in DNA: TGTGCCAGCAGCCAAGATCGGACAGATACGCAGTATTTT.

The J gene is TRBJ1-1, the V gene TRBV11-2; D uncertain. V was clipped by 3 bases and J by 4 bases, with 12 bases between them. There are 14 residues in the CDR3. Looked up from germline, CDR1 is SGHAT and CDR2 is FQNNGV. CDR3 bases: TGTGCCAGCAGCTTCGGGGAGAGGAGCACTGAAGCTTTCTTT. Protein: CASSFGERSTEAFF.

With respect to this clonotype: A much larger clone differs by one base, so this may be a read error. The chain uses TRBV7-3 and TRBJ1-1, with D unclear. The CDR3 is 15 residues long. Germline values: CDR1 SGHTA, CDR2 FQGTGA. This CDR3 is CSSSPASDGRTEAFF. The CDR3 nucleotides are TGTTCCAGCAGCCCAGCTTCGGACGGGCGGACTGAAGCTTTCTTT.

The CDR3 region is CSVDISVNTEAFF. The DNA of the CDR3 is TGCAGCGTTGATATTTCCGTGAACACTGAAGCTTTCTTT. The genes are TRBV29-1 and TRBJ1-1, with D unclear. Deletions cut 3 bases from V and 0 bases from J, with 8 bases between. The germline gives CDR1 SQVTM, CDR2 ANQGSEA. The CDR3 runs 13 residues.

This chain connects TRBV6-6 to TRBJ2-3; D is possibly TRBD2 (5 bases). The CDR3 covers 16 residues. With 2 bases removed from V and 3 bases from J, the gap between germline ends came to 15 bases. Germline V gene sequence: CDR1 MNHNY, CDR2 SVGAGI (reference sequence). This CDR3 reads CASSYTPHGSTDTQYF. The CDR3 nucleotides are TGTGCCAGCAGTTACACACCCCATGGGAGTACAGATACGCAGTATTTT.

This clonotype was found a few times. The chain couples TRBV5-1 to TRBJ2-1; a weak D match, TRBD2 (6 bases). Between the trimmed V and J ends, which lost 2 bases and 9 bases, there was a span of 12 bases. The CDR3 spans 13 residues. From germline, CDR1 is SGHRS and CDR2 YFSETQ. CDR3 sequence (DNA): TGCGCCAGCAGCTTAGGAGGGCGCGCTGAGCAGTTCTTC. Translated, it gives CASSLGGRAEQFF.

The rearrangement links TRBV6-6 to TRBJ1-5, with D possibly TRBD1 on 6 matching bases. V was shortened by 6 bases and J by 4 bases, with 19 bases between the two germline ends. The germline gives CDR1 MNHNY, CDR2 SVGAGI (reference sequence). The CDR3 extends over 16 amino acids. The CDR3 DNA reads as TGTGCCAGCAGCCCAGGGGCCACACCTTATAATCAGCCCCAGCATTTT. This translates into CASSPGATPYNQPQHF.

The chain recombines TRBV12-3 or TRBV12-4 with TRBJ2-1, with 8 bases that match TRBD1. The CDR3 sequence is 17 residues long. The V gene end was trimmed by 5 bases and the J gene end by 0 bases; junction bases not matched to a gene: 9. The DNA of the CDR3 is TGTGCCAGCAGTCCAACCTCGGACAGGGTCTCCTACAATGAGCAGTTCTTC. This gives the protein CASSPTSDRVSYNEQFF.

CDR3 nucleotides: TGTGCCAGCAGGGGCAGGGTGGTTTCACCCCTCCACTTT. Translated: CASRGRVVSPLHF. The chain couples TRBV12-3 or TRBV12-4 to TRBJ1-6, with a tentative D call TRBD1 (5 bases). Trimming stripped 6 bases from V and 9 bases from J, with 12 bases between. The CDR3 covers 13 residues.

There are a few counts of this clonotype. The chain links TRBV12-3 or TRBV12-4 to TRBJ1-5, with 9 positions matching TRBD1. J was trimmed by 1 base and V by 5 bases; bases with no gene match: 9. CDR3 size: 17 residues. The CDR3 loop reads CASSGGQGVLSNQPQHF. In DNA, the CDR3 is TGTGCCAGCAGTGGGGGACAGGGAGTGCTCAGCAATCAGCCCCAGCATTTT.

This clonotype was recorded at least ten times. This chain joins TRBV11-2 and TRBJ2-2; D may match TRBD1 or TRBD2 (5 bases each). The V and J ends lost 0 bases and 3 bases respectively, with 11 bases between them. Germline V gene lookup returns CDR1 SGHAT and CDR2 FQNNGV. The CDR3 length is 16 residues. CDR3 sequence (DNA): TGTGCCAGCAGCTTAGAATGGGGGTCTGACACCGGGGAGCTGTTTTTT. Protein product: CASSLEWGSDTGELFF.

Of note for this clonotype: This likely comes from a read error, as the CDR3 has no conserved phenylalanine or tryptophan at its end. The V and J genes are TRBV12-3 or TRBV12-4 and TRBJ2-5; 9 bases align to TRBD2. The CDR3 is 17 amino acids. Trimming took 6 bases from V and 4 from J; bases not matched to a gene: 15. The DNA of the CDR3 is TGTGCCAGCAGATCTGCCCTTGCGGGGGGGGCAGGAGAGACCCAGTACTTA. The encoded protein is CASRSALAGGAGETQYL.

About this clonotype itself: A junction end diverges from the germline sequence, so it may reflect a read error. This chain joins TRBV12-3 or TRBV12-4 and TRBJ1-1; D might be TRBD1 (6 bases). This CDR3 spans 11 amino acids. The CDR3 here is CASSLTGHATF. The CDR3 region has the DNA TGTGCCAGCAGTCTCACGGGACACGCGACTTTT.

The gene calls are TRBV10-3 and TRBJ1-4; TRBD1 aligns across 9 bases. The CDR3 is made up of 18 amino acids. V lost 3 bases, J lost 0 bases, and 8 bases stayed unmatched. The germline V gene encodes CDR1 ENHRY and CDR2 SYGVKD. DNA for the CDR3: TGTGCCATCAGTGAAAGGGACAGGGAAACTGCAACTAATGAAAAACTGTTTTTT. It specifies CAISERDRETATNEKLFF.

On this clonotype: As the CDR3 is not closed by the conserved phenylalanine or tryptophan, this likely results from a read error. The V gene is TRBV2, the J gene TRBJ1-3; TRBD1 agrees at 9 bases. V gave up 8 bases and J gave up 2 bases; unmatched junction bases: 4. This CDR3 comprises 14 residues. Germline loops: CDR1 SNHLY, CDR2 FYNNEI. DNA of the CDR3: TGTGCCAGCTCAGGACAGGGGACTGGAAACACCATATATTCT. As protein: CASSGQGTGNTIYS.

CDR3 residues: CASSPVRTVYGYTF. The CDR3 DNA reads TGTGCCAGCAGCCCAGTGAGGACGGTATATGGCTACACCTTC. The chain is built from TRBV7-2 and TRBJ1-2; no reliable D call. Trimming removed 5 bases at V and 5 bases at J, with 15 bases between. Germline V CDR1 and CDR2: SGHTA, FQGNSA. CDR3 size: 14 residues. The variable domain in full, with the rest retrieved from reference TRBV7-2 and TRBJ1-2, is GAGVSQSPSNKVTEKGKDVELRCDPISGHTALYWYRQSLGQGLEFLIYFQGNSAPDKSGLPSDRFSAERTGGSVSTLTIQRTQQEDSAVYLCASSPVRTVYGYTFGSGTRLTVV.

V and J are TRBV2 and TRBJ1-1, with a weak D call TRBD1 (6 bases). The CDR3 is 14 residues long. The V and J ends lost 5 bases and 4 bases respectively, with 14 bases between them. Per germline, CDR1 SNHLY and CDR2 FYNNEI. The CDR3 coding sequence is TGTGCCAGCAGTCCCCGTACAGGGACCACTGAAGCTTTCTTT. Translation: CASSPRTGTTEAFF. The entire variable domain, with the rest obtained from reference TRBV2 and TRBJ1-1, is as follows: EPEVTQTPSHQVTQMGQEVILRCVPISNHLYFYWYRQILGQKVEFLVSFYNNEISEKSEIFDDQFSVERPDGSNFTLKIRSTKLEDSAMYFCASSPRTGTTEAFFGQGTRLTVV.

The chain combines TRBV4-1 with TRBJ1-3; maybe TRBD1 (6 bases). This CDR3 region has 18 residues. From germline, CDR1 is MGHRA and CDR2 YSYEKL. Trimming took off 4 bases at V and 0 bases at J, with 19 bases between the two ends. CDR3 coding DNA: TGCGCCAGCAGCCGCCCGCACCCGGGGGCTAGCTCTGGAAACACCATATATTTT. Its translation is CASSRPHPGASSGNTIYF.

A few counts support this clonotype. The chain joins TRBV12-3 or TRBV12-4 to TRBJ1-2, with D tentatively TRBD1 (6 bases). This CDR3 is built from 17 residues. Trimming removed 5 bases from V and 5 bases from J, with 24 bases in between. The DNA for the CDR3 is TGTGCCAGCAGTCGCCCGGGACACTTATCCAAATCTTATGGCTACACCTTC. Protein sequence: CASSRPGHLSKSYGYTF.

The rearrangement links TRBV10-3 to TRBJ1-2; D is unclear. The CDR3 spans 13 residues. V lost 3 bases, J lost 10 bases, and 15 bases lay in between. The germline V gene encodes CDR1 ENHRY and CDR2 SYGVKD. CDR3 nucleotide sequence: TGTGCCATCAGTGACGGGGAAGTGGGAGACTACACCTTC. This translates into CAISDGEVGDYTF.

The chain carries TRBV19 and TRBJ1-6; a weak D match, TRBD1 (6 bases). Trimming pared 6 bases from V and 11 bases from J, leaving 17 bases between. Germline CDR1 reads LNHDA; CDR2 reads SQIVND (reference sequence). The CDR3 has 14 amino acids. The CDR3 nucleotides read TGTGCCAGTAGGCCGGACAGAGGGAGAGCACCCCTCCACTTT. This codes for CASRPDRGRAPLHF.

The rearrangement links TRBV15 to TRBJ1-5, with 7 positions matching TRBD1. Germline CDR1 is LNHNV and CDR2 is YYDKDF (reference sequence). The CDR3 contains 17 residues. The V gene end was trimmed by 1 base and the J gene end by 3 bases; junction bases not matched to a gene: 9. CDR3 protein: CATSRGDRRALNQPQHF. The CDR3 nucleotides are TGTGCCACCAGCAGAGGGGACAGACGGGCTCTCAATCAGCCCCAGCATTTT.

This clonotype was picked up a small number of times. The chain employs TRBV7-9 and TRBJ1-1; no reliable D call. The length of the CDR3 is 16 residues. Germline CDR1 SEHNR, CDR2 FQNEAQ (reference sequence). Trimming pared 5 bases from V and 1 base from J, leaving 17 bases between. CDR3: CASSPRTGNPNTEAFF. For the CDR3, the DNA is TGTGCCAGCAGCCCGAGGACGGGGAACCCGAACACTGAAGCTTTCTTT.

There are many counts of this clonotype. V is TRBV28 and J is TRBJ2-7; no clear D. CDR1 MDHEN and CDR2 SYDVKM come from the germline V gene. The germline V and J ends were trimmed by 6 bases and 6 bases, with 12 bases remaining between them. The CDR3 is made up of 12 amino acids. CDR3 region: CASSLPVAEQYF. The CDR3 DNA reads TGTGCCAGCAGCCTCCCTGTCGCCGAGCAGTACTTC. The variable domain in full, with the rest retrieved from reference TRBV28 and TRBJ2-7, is DVKVTQSSRYLVKRTGEKVFLECVQDMDHENMFWYRQDPGLGLRLIYFSYDVKMKEKGDIPEGYSVSREKKERFSLILESASTNQTSMYLCASSLPVAEQYFGPGTRLTVT.

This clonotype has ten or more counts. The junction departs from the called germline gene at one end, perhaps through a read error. CDR3 DNA: TGTGCTAGCAGTCCGACAGGGGTCCCCACCGGGGAGCTGTTTTTT. Protein product: CASSPTGVPTGELFF. This rearrangement joins TRBV7-7 to TRBJ2-2; 8 bases match TRBD1. The CDR3 extends over 15 amino acids. From germline, CDR1 is SSHAT and CDR2 FNYEAQ (reference sequence).

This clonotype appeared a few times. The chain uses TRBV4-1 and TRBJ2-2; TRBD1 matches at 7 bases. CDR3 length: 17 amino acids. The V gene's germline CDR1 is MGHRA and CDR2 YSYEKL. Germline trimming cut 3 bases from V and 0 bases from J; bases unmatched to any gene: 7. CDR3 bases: TGCGCCAGCAGCCACTATACAGGGGATACGAACACCGGGGAGCTGTTTTTT. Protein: CASSHYTGDTNTGELFF.

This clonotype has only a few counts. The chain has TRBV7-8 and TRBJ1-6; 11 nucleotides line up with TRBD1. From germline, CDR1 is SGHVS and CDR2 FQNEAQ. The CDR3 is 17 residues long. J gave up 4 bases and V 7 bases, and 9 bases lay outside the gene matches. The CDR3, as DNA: TGTGCCAGCACCATAGGACAGGGGGCAGGGTATAATTCACCCCTCCACTTT. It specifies CASTIGQGAGYNSPLHF.

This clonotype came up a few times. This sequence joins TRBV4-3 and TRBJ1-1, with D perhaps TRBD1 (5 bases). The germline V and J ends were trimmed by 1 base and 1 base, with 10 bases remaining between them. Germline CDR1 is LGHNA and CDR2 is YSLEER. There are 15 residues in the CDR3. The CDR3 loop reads CASSQGGVGNTEAFF. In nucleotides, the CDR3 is TGCGCCAGCAGCCAAGGGGGGGTCGGGAACACTGAAGCTTTCTTT.

The CDR3 spells CASSTSLGTRTDTQYF. CDR3 DNA sequence: TGTGCCAGCAGCACCTCGCTAGGGACTAGAACAGATACGCAGTATTTT. The chain carries TRBV7-2 and TRBJ2-3; 8 bases agree with TRBD2. The germline V gene has CDR1 SGHTA and CDR2 FQGNSA. There are 16 residues in the CDR3. V trimming: 5 bases; J trimming: 3 bases; junction bases outside the gene matches: 10.

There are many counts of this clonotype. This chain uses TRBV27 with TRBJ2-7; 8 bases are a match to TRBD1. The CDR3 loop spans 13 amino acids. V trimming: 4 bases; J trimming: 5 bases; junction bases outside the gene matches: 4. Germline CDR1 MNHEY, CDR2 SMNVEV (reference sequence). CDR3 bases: TGTGCCAGCAGTTCTCTGGACAGGGACGAGCAGTACTTC. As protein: CASSSLDRDEQYF.